This TCR beta chain was obtained from a study of T-cell memory formation after mild COVID-19. Whole-study results and caveats: The study found balanced CD4/CD8 in clones contracting day 15 to 85 and a CD4+ lean in later expanders.

5'RACE primed from the constant segment yielded TCR alpha and TCR beta cDNA libraries bearing sample barcodes and UMIs. TCRdb used MiXCR to reprocess the 5' RACE reads, holding one entry per CDR3 protein. The data hold about 250,000 distinct CDR3 sequences, with approximately 15% observed a single time. As to this clonotype: Its antigen remains unidentified.

The J segment lost 3 bases and the V segment lost 2 bases, leaving 3 bases of the junction unmatched. The germline gives CDR1 MNHEY, CDR2 SVGAGI. The CDR3 sequence is 14 residues long. The chain uses TRBV6-5 and TRBJ1-1; 7 bases agree with TRBD1. The TCR was taken from an adult woman who had mild COVID-19 (a few samples of this study predate the infection). Cell type and time point are not known. Sample: PBMCs or a T cell subset sorted from them (not recorded which). In DNA form, the CDR3 reads TGTGCCAGCAGTTACCGACAGGGCTACACTGAAGCTTTCTTT. Translated, it gives CASSYRQGYTEAFF.